This entry lists 19 T cell receptor beta chains sequenced from one sample in a study of glioma-infiltrating T cells after dendritic cell vaccination. This table comes from immunoSEQ multiplex PCR, and its TCRdb copy is limited to in-frame clones, with some not included. This sample has tens of thousands of clones, with around 86% found just once. The sequences come from blood, collected before dendritic cell vaccination. The receptors come from a human donor with glioblastoma.

V and J are TRBV25-1 and TRBJ2-7; 8 bases align to TRBD2. Germline assignment: CDR1 MGHDK and CDR2 SYGVNS. The trim removed 0 bases at V and 7 bases at J, leaving 2 bases unmatched. The CDR3 has 13 residues. The CDR3 here is CASSEYGRGEQYF. DNA for the CDR3: TGTGCCAGCAGTGAATACGGGAGGGGAGAGCAGTACTTC.

The chain is built from TRBV14 and TRBJ1-6, with 10 positions matching TRBD1. This CDR3 contains 17 residues. The V gene end was trimmed by 1 base and the J gene end by 5 bases; junction bases not matched to a gene: 5. CDR1 and CDR2 from the germline V gene are SGHDN and FVKESK. The CDR3 region has the DNA TGTGCCAGCAGCCAAGCACCGGGACAGGGGAATAATTCACCCCTCCACTTT. Its protein is CASSQAPGQGNNSPLHF.

The chain carries TRBV2 and TRBJ1-2, with D hard to call. Trimming shortened V by 11 bases and J by 4 bases, and 14 bases separated the two germline ends. This CDR3 has 12 amino acids. The germline V gene encodes CDR1 SNHLY and CDR2 FYNNEI. CDR3 loop: CAGGGEAYGYTF. As DNA, the CDR3 is TGTGCCGGCGGTGGGGAGGCCTATGGCTACACCTTC.

This clone was recorded once. The chain links TRBV19 to TRBJ2-7, with TRBD1 matching 12 bases. After removal of 6 bases from V and 7 bases from J, the junction contained 7 bases not matched to a gene. This CDR3 has 14 amino acids. Germline-derived CDR1 and CDR2 are LNHDA and SQIVND (reference sequence). The CDR3 here is CASRGGQGAEEQYF. CDR3 bases: TGTGCCAGTAGAGGGGGACAGGGGGCGGAGGAGCAGTACTTC.

The chain employs TRBV7-9 and TRBJ1-1; 12 bases are shared with TRBD1. Germline lookup yields CDR1 SEHNR and CDR2 FQNEAQ (reference sequence). This CDR3 region has 16 residues. Trimming at V came to 5 bases and at J to 2 bases, leaving 6 bases not matched to a gene. CDR3 loop: CASSRDRGQGNTEAFF. The CDR3 coding sequence is TGTGCCAGCAGCCGGGACAGGGGGCAAGGAAACACTGAAGCTTTCTTT.

V gene TRBV5-1 combines with J gene TRBJ2-7; tentative D call: TRBD1 (5 bases). The CDR3 is 14 residues long. CDR1 and CDR2 from the germline V gene are SGHRS and YFSETQ. V lost 4 bases to trimming and J lost 1 base, with 12 bases between them. CDR3 protein: CASSGAGPSYEQYF. CDR3 nucleotide sequence: TGCGCCAGCAGCGGGGCAGGTCCTTCCTACGAGCAGTACTTC.

The chain has TRBV7-9 and TRBJ1-2; D perhaps matches TRBD1 (6 bases). With 1 base removed from V and 6 bases from J, the gap between germline ends came to 12 bases. Looked up from germline, CDR1 is SEHNR and CDR2 is FQNEAQ (reference sequence). This CDR3 comprises 14 residues. The CDR3 bases are TGTGCCAGCAGCTTAGAGACAGGTCTAGATGGCTACACCTTC. Protein product: CASSLETGLDGYTF.

In DNA form, the CDR3 reads TGTGCTAGTGGTTTGGACAGGGGGCCCCAGCATTTT. Translated: CASGLDRGPQHF. The chain couples TRBV12-5 to TRBJ1-5; 7 bases map to TRBD1. This CDR3 spans 12 amino acids. V shed 1 base, J shed 9 bases, and the junction held 0 bases outside the gene matches. The germline CDR1 and CDR2 sequences are LGHNT and FRNRAP.

The genes are TRBV15 and TRBJ1-1; no definite D call. Trimming removed 0 bases from V and 1 base from J, with 9 bases in between. Looked up from germline, CDR1 is LNHNV and CDR2 is YYDKDF (reference sequence). The CDR3 runs 15 residues. The CDR3 reads CATSREWPPNTEAFF. CDR3 nucleotide sequence: TGTGCCACCAGCAGAGAATGGCCTCCGAACACTGAAGCTTTCTTT.

The chain is built from TRBV7-9 and TRBJ1-2, with 10 bases fitting TRBD1. The CDR3 loop spans 14 amino acids. Germline trimming cut 1 base from V and 8 bases from J; bases unmatched to any gene: 4. The germline CDR1 and CDR2 sequences are SEHNR and FQNEAQ (reference sequence). The CDR3 nucleotides are TGTGCCAGCAGCTTAGGACAGGGGGCGCACGGCTACACCTTC. It is translated as CASSLGQGAHGYTF. Full variable domain (rest looked up from reference TRBV7-9 and TRBJ1-2): DTGVSQNPRHKITKRGQNVTFRCDPISEHNRLYWYRQTLGQGPEFLTYFQNEAQLEKSRLLSDRFSAERPKGSFSTLEIQRTEQGDSAMYLCASSLGQGAHGYTFGSGTRLTVV.

In DNA form, the CDR3 reads TGTGCCAGCAGCTTAGGTGGGAGGGCAGGAGAGATCTATGGCTACACCTTC. Protein: CASSLGGRAGEIYGYTF. This chain uses TRBV7-8 with TRBJ1-2; D unresolved. Germline-derived CDR1 and CDR2 are SGHVS and FQNEAQ. The V end was cut by 1 base, the J end by 4 bases, with 19 bases between. This CDR3 region has 17 residues. The variable domain in full, completed from reference TRBV7-8 and TRBJ1-2, reads GAGVSQSPRYKVAKRGQDVALRCDPISGHVSLFWYQQALGQGPEFLTYFQNEAQLDKSGLPSDRFFAERPEGSVSTLKIQRTQQEDSAVYLCASSLGGRAGEIYGYTFGSGTRLTVV.

The V and J genes are TRBV5-8 and TRBJ2-7; the D gene is possibly TRBD1 (5 bases). Germline loops: CDR1 SGHTS, CDR2 YDEGEE. This CDR3 spans 14 amino acids. V gave up 1 base and J gave up 1 base, with 9 bases separating them. The CDR3 here is CASSLRGRSYEQYF. DNA for the CDR3: TGTGCCAGCAGCTTGAGGGGTCGATCCTACGAGCAGTACTTC.

CDR3 sequence (DNA): TGTGCCAGCAGCTTTCTAGCGGGGGGGCCCCTCAATGAGCAGTTCTTC. It encodes CASSFLAGGPLNEQFF. The rearrangement joins TRBV7-2 to TRBJ2-1; 12 bases map to TRBD2. With V trimmed by 3 bases and J by 6 bases, 6 bases remained unmatched. This CDR3 region has 16 residues. Germline loops: CDR1 SGHTA, CDR2 FQGNSA.

The chain recombines TRBV7-2 with TRBJ1-1, with D possibly being TRBD1 (5 bases). The CDR3 contains 14 residues. V was shortened by 2 bases and J by 5 bases, with 12 bases between the two germline ends. Germline V gene sequence: CDR1 SGHTA, CDR2 FQGNSA. The CDR3 bases are TGTGCCAGCAGCTTACAGGGATCGAGGACTGAAGCTTTCTTT. The encoded protein is CASSLQGSRTEAFF.

The chain uses TRBV7-2 and TRBJ1-3; tentatively, D is TRBD1 (6 bases). The CDR3 is 15 residues long. V shed 5 bases and J shed 0 bases, with 11 bases lying between them. Germline V gene data show CDR1 as SGHTA and CDR2 as FQGNSA. The CDR3 loop reads CASSQGGNSGNTIYF. In nucleotides, the CDR3 is TGTGCCAGCAGCCAAGGGGGTAACTCTGGAAACACCATATATTTT.

The V gene is TRBV27, the J gene TRBJ2-7; D might be TRBD1 (6 bases). V dropped 3 bases and J dropped 3 bases, with 9 bases sitting between them. CDR1 and CDR2 from the germline V gene are MNHEY and SMNVEV (reference sequence). There are 13 residues in the CDR3. The CDR3 DNA reads as TGTGCCAGCAGTTTTGGACAGAACTACGAGCAGTACTTC. Its translation: CASSFGQNYEQYF.

The V call is TRBV9, the J call TRBJ2-5, with 7 bases matching TRBD2. V lost 0 bases, J lost 2 bases, and 4 bases stayed unmatched. From germline, CDR1 is SGDLS and CDR2 YYNGEE. CDR3 size: 15 residues. The CDR3 is CASSVDSGVQETQYF. In DNA form, the CDR3 reads TGTGCCAGCAGCGTAGACAGCGGGGTACAAGAGACCCAGTACTTC.

This clone showed up just once. This chain connects TRBV2 to TRBJ1-1, with D tentatively TRBD1 (6 bases). V gave up 2 bases and J gave up 10 bases, with 17 bases separating them. The CDR3 is 14 residues long. Germline CDR1 SNHLY, CDR2 FYNNEI. The CDR3 here is CASSERNGQPRAFF. The CDR3 coding sequence is TGTGCCAGCAGTGAACGGAATGGACAGCCCAGAGCTTTCTTT.

V gene TRBV4-3 combines with J gene TRBJ1-5; D is unresolved. Trimming removed 1 base at V and 0 bases at J, with 4 bases between. The germline gives CDR1 LGHNA, CDR2 YSLEER. The CDR3 is made up of 14 amino acids. CDR3: CASSQAHSNQPQHF. As DNA, the CDR3 is TGCGCCAGCAGCCAAGCACATAGCAATCAGCCCCAGCATTTT.